Listed below are T cell receptor beta chains from one sample, sequenced in a study of blood T cell repertoires in COVID-19. Assay used: immunoSEQ multiplex PCR; TCRdb lists only in-frame clones, some missing. This sample has hundreds of thousands of clones, with 82% found just once. The sequenced sample consisted of peripheral blood. The receptor source for this set is a woman aged 55-70 years with active or convalescent COVID-19. Both conserved end residues are part of each CDR3. Each record gives: CDR3 length, V gene, D gene, clone size, J gene, CDR3 DNA, CDR3 protein. A D gene is named only where the DNA matches it firmly. The size field is filled for only some rows; it gives once, few, many or a size class.

17	TRBV6-2/TRBV6-3	.	.	TRBJ1-5	TGTGCCAGCAGTTACTCGCGGACAGCGTGGGGCAATCAGCCCCAGCATTTT	CASSYSRTAWGNQPQHF
14	TRBV5-5	.	.	TRBJ1-2	TGTGCCAGCAGGAAACCCGGGGGGCACTATGGCTACACCTTC	CASRKPGGHYGYTF
14	TRBV7-8	.	.	TRBJ1-1	TGTGCCAGCAGCTTAGGACATGGGAACACTGAAGCTTTCTTT	CASSLGHGNTEAFF
11	TRBV19	.	few	TRBJ2-7	TGTGCCAGTAGTATGAGGAACGAGCAGTACTTC	CASSMRNEQYF
18	TRBV19	.	.	TRBJ1-4	TGTGCCAGTAGTCCAAGCCGGGTTCTCGGAGCAACTAATGAAAAACTGTTTTTT	CASSPSRVLGATNEKLFF
15	TRBV18	.	.	TRBJ1-2	TGTGCCAGCTCACCAGCGGGGGGCCGAAACTATGGCTACACCTTC	CASSPAGGRNYGYTF
13	TRBV30	TRBD2	.	TRBJ2-5	TGTGCCTGGAGTCGAGCGGGGGGGCCCGCCCAGTACTTC	CAWSRAGGPAQYF
14	TRBV6-5	TRBD2	few	TRBJ2-5	TGTGCCGGGGGGGTAGCGGGGAGACAAGAGACCCAGTACTTC	CAGGVAGRQETQYF
16	TRBV27	.	.	TRBJ1-5	TGTGCCAGCAGCTCCCTGGGGGCCGGTAGCAATCAGCCCCAGCATTTT	CASSSLGAGSNQPQHF
11	TRBV9	.	.	TRBJ1-2	TGTGCCAGCAGCACAAACTATGGCTACACCTTC	CASSTNYGYTF
13	TRBV11-2	.	.	TRBJ2-7	TGTGCCAGCAGCTTAAGACAGGACCTCCGGGGGTACTTC	CASSLRQDLRGYF
16	TRBV5-1	TRBD1	.	TRBJ1-2	TGCGCCAGCAGCTTGGCTGGGACAGCCGGAGGCTATGGCTACACCTTC	CASSLAGTAGGYGYTF
15	TRBV7-9	TRBD2	.	TRBJ2-1	TGTGCCAGCAGCCACCGACTAGCGGGGGGGCGGGGGCAGTTCTTC	CASSHRLAGGRGQFF
17	TRBV27	TRBD1	many	TRBJ2-7	TGTGCCAGCAGTTTAAGACAGGGGGCTCCTATATCCTACGAGCAGTACTTC	CASSLRQGAPISYEQYF
19	TRBV7-2	.	.	TRBJ1-3	TGTGCCAGCAGCGAAGGCGACAGCTTCCCGCCTTTGTCTGGAAACACCATATATTTT	CASSEGDSFPPLSGNTIYF
14	TRBV2	.	.	TRBJ1-1	TGTGCCAGCAGTGACCTTTCGATGGGGAGGGCGGCTTTCTTT	CASSDLSMGRAAFF
13	TRBV10-3	TRBD2	.	TRBJ2-5	TGTGCCATAACCCCCCTACCCGGGGGGGCCCAGTACTTC	CAITPLPGGAQYF
15	TRBV30	TRBD1	.	TRBJ1-1	TGTGCCTGGAGGGGATTGACAGGGGGCGTTACTGAAGCTTTCTTT	CAWRGLTGGVTEAFF
14	TRBV29-1	TRBD1	once	TRBJ2-1	TGCAGCGTTGAAACCACAGGGGAGCGAAATGAGCAGTTCTTC	CSVETTGERNEQFF
17	TRBV7-8	TRBD1	.	TRBJ1-2	TGTGCCAGCAGCTTAGCCCGGGACAGGGGGCAAGGCTATGGCTACACCTTC	CASSLARDRGQGYGYTF
13	TRBV27	TRBD1	.	TRBJ1-2	TGTGCCAGCTGGATAGGACAGGGAGGAGGCTACACCTTC	CASWIGQGGGYTF
13	TRBV12-3/TRBV12-4	.	.	TRBJ1-2	TGTGCCAGCAGTCGGGGGGCGGACTATGGCTACACCTTC	CASSRGADYGYTF
13	TRBV20-1	.	.	TRBJ1-2	TGCAGTGCTAGTTCCCAGCAGGGCTATGGCTACACCTTC	CSASSQQGYGYTF
15	TRBV27	.	once	TRBJ2-1	TGTGCCAGCAGTTTAGCAGGGCCTTCCTACAATGAGCAGTTCTTC	CASSLAGPSYNEQFF
14	TRBV2	.	.	TRBJ1-5	TGTGCCAGCAGTGAGACCCAGCAGGGGTTTCCCCAGCATTTT	CASSETQQGFPQHF
14	TRBV19	.	.	TRBJ2-3	TGTGCCAGTAGTATCCTTTCGGGCACAGATACGCAGTATTTT	CASSILSGTDTQYF
16	TRBV9	.	few	TRBJ2-2	TGTGCCAGCAGCGGCGGACTACACTCGAACACCGGGGAGCTGTTTTTT	CASSGGLHSNTGELFF
13	TRBV4-1	.	.	TRBJ1-1	TGCGCCAGCAGCCAAGTCTTGAACACTGAAGCTTTCTTT	CASSQVLNTEAFF
16	TRBV15	.	once	TRBJ1-5	TGTGCCACCAGCAGGGGCGGTGGCAGGGATAATCAGCCCCAGCATTTT	CATSRGGGRDNQPQHF
13	TRBV5-1	.	.	TRBJ1-1	TGCGCCAGCAGCTTCAACAGGGCTCCTGAAGCTTTCTTT	CASSFNRAPEAFF
17	TRBV21-1	.	.	TRBJ2-7	TGTGCCAGCAGCAAAAGCCGGACGGGCGGGGGGGCCAACGAGCAGTACTTC	CASSKSRTGGGANEQYF
16	TRBV19	TRBD1	once	TRBJ1-2	TGTGCCAGTAGTAAAATACCGACAGGGTCTAACTATGGCTACACCTTC	CASSKIPTGSNYGYTF
16	TRBV27	.	.	TRBJ1-3	TGTGCCAGCAGTTCATGGGGAGCGGACTCTGGAAACACCATATATTTT	CASSSWGADSGNTIYF
16	TRBV28	.	.	TRBJ2-2	TGTGCCAGCAGTTTATACCCGACAGTTCACACCGGGGAGCTGTTTTTT	CASSLYPTVHTGELFF
14	TRBV5-4	TRBD1	once	TRBJ1-3	TGTGCCAGCAGCTTACAGGGGGGCGGAAACACCATATATTTT	CASSLQGGGNTIYF
16	TRBV6-1	.	.	TRBJ1-5	TGTGCCAGCAGTGACCCCCCAAGGGGCTTTAATCAGCCCCAGCATTTT	CASSDPPRGFNQPQHF
13	TRBV29-1	.	.	TRBJ1-2	TGCAGCGTTTTGGAGTGGGGGGATGATGGCTACACCTTC	CSVLEWGDDGYTF
14	TRBV7-9	.	.	TRBJ2-1	TGTGCCAGCAGCTCTTGGGGCTCCGGATATGAGCAGTTCTTC	CASSSWGSGYEQFF
15	TRBV6-5	.	.	TRBJ2-1	TGTGCCAGCAGTGACTCGCTTACAGGGCAGCATGAGCAGTTCTTC	CASSDSLTGQHEQFF
19	TRBV5-1	TRBD1	few	TRBJ1-4	TGCGCCAGCAGCCCCGGGGCTTCGACAGGGGGTTTTTCTAATGAAAAACTGTTTTTT	CASSPGASTGGFSNEKLFF
16	TRBV6-5	TRBD2	.	TRBJ2-3	TGTGCCAGCAGTTACTCGGGCGGGGGGCCGCCCTATACGCAGTATTTT	CASSYSGGGPPYTQYF
16	TRBV6-6	TRBD1	.	TRBJ2-2	TGTGCCAGCAGTTACACCAGGGGGCGCGAGGGCGGGGAGCTGTTTTTT	CASSYTRGREGGELFF